This T cell receptor (beta chain) was sequenced during a study of T-cell reconstitution after alpha-beta-depleted transplantation in children. Study-level points and caveats: Among T cells one year after transplant, newly produced cells accounted for most counts and diversity.

Unique molecular identifiers were incorporated into the prepared TCRbeta library. TCRdb reprocessed the PCR reads via MiXCR and lists one record per CDR3 protein. The table shows a few hundred thousand distinct CDR3 sequences, with under 15% occurring only once. The ends were cut back, 0 bases at V and 0 bases at J, with 8 bases in the middle. Germline loops: CDR1 LGHNA, CDR2 YNFKEQ. This CDR3 has 16 amino acids. In regard to this clonotype: Its target is not known.

Sample: PBMCs, mostly from graft donor cells, taken 360 days after TCRalphabeta/CD19-depleted stem cell transplant. The V and J genes are TRBV4-2 and TRBJ2-2; D ambiguous. This TCR came from a male patient younger than 18 who had a stem cell transplant for acute myeloid leukemia, so the T cells may come from the graft donor. In DNA, the CDR3 is TGTGCCAGCAGCCAAGATGCCCCACCGAACACCGGGGAGCTGTTTTTT. As protein: CASSQDAPPNTGELFF.